These 25 T cell receptor beta chains share one sample of origin, sequenced in a study of T cell clonality in common variable immunodeficiency. Repertoires were generated with immunoSEQ multiplex PCR, while TCRdb's copy carries only in-frame clones and drops some. Altogether approximately 51,000 clones were found in the sample, and no singletons occur. The sample was peripheral blood mononuclear cells. All receptors come from a person aged 18 to 70 in good health.

This clone was seen many times. The part of the CDR3 DNA that was read is TGTGCCAGCAGCTTAGCCAAGGGTCAGGGC. Protein sequence: CASSLAKGQG. The entire CDR3 protein reads CASSLAKGQGYTF. The chain links TRBV7-9 to TRBJ1-2, with D uncertain. The read falls 3 residues short of the CDR3 end, and the missing part is taken from the germline J gene. The germline CDR1 and CDR2 sequences are SEHNR and FQNEAQ (reference sequence). The CDR3 consists of 13 residues. Supplemented by reference TRBV7-9 and TRBJ1-2, the full variable domain reads DTGVSQNPRHKITKRGQNVTFRCDPISEHNRLYWYRQTLGQGPEFLTYFQNEAQLEKSRLLSDRFSAERPKGSFSTLEIQRTEQGDSAMYLCASSLAKGQGYTFGSGTRLTVV.

This clone was found a few times. The DNA read from the CDR3 is TGTGCCAGCAGCTTAGTGAAGGGGGGGGGAAACTATGGC. Amino acids: CASSLVKGGGNYG. The complete CDR3 protein is CASSLVKGGGNYGYTF. This rearrangement joins TRBV7-8 to TRBJ1-2; a possible D gene is TRBD1 (6 bases). The CDR3 extends 3 residues past the end of the read, so its final part is completed from the germline J gene. The V end was cut by 1 base, the J end by 2 bases, with 14 bases between. Germline CDR1 reads SGHVS; CDR2 reads FQNEAQ. This CDR3 comprises 16 residues. The entire variable domain, with the rest obtained from reference TRBV7-8 and TRBJ1-2, is as follows: GAGVSQSPRYKVAKRGQDVALRCDPISGHVSLFWYQQALGQGPEFLTYFQNEAQLDKSGLPSDRFFAERPEGSVSTLKIQRTQQEDSAVYLCASSLVKGGGNYGYTFGSGTRLTVV.

Many counts were recorded for this clone. Sequencing ends 3 residues short of the CDR3 end; the germline J gene provides the rest. J is TRBJ2-3 and V is TRBV7-2, with D possibly matching TRBD1 (5 bases). Trimming left V 2 bases short and J 2 bases short, with 8 bases between. CDR1 is SGHTA, CDR2 FQGNSA, per germline. The CDR3 covers 14 residues. CDR3 amino acids: CASSLTGVTDTQYF. Partial CDR3 DNA: TGTGCCAGCAGCTTAACAGGAGTCACAGATACG.

This clone has at least ten counts. The CDR3 sequence: CASSPTWRGVGELFF. CDR3 bases read: TGTGCCAGCAGCCCCACGTGGCGGGGGGTCGGGGAG. This sequence joins TRBV5-4 and TRBJ2-2; 8 positions match TRBD2. The CDR3 end lies 3 residues beyond the end of the read and is filled in from the germline J gene. The germline gives CDR1 SGHNT, CDR2 YYREEE (reference sequence). The CDR3 consists of 15 residues. Trimming took 4 bases from V and 7 from J; bases not matched to a gene: 9.

At least ten counts were recorded for this clone. The CDR3 goes on 3 residues after the read ends, and that part is filled in from the germline J gene. The genes are TRBV19 and TRBJ1-2; TRBD1 matches 7 bases. Germline lookup yields CDR1 LNHDA and CDR2 SQIVND (reference sequence). J was trimmed by 6 bases and V by 3 bases; bases with no gene match: 10. CDR3 length: 15 residues. CDR3 region: CASSITPFTGDGYTF. CDR3 DNA, as far as it was read: TGTGCCAGTAGTATTACTCCCTTTACAGGGGATGGC.

On this clone itself: The read falls 3 residues short of the CDR3 end, and the missing part is taken from the germline J gene. V gene TRBV18 combines with J gene TRBJ2-1, with TRBD1 matching over 9 bases. The CDR3 spans 15 residues. V gave up 6 bases and J gave up 1 base; unmatched junction bases: 4. Germline CDR1 is KGHSH and CDR2 is LQKENI. CDR3 region: CASSSGTGSYNEQFF. Incomplete CDR3 DNA: TGTGCCAGCTCGTCCGGGACAGGGTCCTACAATGAG.

This clone showed up many times. The CDR3 end is not reached by the read, which stops 3 residues before it; the germline J gene fills it in. V usage is TRBV7-7 and J usage is TRBJ2-7, with D possibly TRBD2 on 6 matching bases. CDR3 length: 13 amino acids. Germline V gene data show CDR1 as SSHAT and CDR2 as FNYEAQ (reference sequence). Trimming stripped 5 bases from V and 0 bases from J, with 8 bases between. The sequenced part of the CDR3 DNA is TGTGCCAGCAGCGAGGAGGGCTCCTACGAG. Its protein product is CASSEEGSYE. The whole CDR3 reads CASSEEGSYEQYF.

As for this clone: The missing CDR3 end, 3 residues past where the read stops, is filled in from the germline J gene. The chain uses TRBV6-2 or TRBV6-3 and TRBJ1-2, with a weak D call TRBD1 (6 bases). Germline V gene lookup returns CDR1 MNHEY and CDR2 SVGEGT. The CDR3 has 16 amino acids. CDR3 residues: CASSYRRLARTDTYTF. The CDR3 DNA, read in part, is TGTGCCAGCAGTTACCGGCGACTAGCCCGGACAGATACC.

This clone was detected ten times or more. The read terminates 3 residues ahead of where the CDR3 ends, so the germline J gene completes it. J is TRBJ2-7 and V is TRBV7-8; no definite D call. The CDR3 consists of 15 residues. V was cut by 2 bases and J by 3 bases, with 14 bases left in between. Looked up from germline, CDR1 is SGHVS and CDR2 is FQNEAQ. The CDR3 loop reads CASSLFPEAYYEQYF. CDR3 DNA (partial): TGTGCCAGCAGCTTATTCCCCGAGGCTTACTACGAG.

This clone was detected many times. The read ends 3 residues early relative to the CDR3; the germline J gene fills the gap. The rearrangement joins TRBV2 to TRBJ2-5; D possibly corresponds to TRBD1 (6 bases). The CDR3 length is 17 residues. V lost 7 bases and J lost 4, with 25 bases in between. Germline loops: CDR1 SNHLY, CDR2 FYNNEI. CDR3 bases read: TGTGCCAGCACCGAGGGTTTGGGGACACTTACTCCAGAGACC. It yields the protein CASTEGLGTLTPET. In full, the CDR3 is CASTEGLGTLTPETQYF. The full variable domain, with the rest looked up from reference TRBV2 and TRBJ2-5, is EPEVTQTPSHQVTQMGQEVILRCVPISNHLYFYWYRQILGQKVEFLVSFYNNEISEKSEIFDDQFSVERPDGSNFTLKIRSTKLEDSAMYFCASTEGLGTLTPETQYFGPGTRLLVL.

This clone was observed many times. The CDR3 end falls 3 residues outside the read, so it is completed with the germline J gene. J is TRBJ2-5 and V is TRBV30, with D hard to call. V gave up 2 bases and J gave up 7 bases, with 8 bases separating them. The CDR3 contains 11 residues. Germline CDR1 GTSNPN, CDR2 SVGIG (reference sequence). CDR3 DNA, as far as it was read: TGTGCCTGGAGTCTAGAAGTGACC. Amino acids: CAWSLEVT. The complete CDR3 protein is CAWSLEVTQYF.

This clone was found many times. The read finishes 3 residues shy of the CDR3 end, and the germline J gene is used to complete it. The chain is built from TRBV14 and TRBJ2-2, with D tentatively TRBD1 (5 bases). The V end was cut by 3 bases, the J end by 2 bases, with 13 bases between. There are 16 residues in the CDR3. Germline loops: CDR1 SGHDN, CDR2 FVKESK. The CDR3 protein is CASSQVPTANTGELFF. The sequenced CDR3 bases are TGTGCCAGCAGCCAGGTCCCGACAGCTAACACCGGGGAG.

In this sample, this clone turned up many times. Read data end 3 residues before the CDR3 end; the end is taken from the germline J gene. This chain joins TRBV2 and TRBJ1-5; tentatively, D is TRBD1 (5 bases). This CDR3 region has 16 residues. The V gene's germline CDR1 is SNHLY and CDR2 FYNNEI. V was clipped by 6 bases and J by 2 bases, with 17 bases between them. CDR3 bases read: TGTGCCAGCAGAAGCAGGGAATCAGACGGCAATCAGCCC. The encoded protein is CASRSRESDGNQP. The whole CDR3 reads CASRSRESDGNQPQHF. Combining the CDR3 with reference TRBV2 and TRBJ1-5 gives the whole variable domain EPEVTQTPSHQVTQMGQEVILRCVPISNHLYFYWYRQILGQKVEFLVSFYNNEISEKSEIFDDQFSVERPDGSNFTLKIRSTKLEDSAMYFCASRSRESDGNQPQHFGDGTRLSIL.

Ten or more counts support this clone. The read falls 3 residues short of the CDR3 end, and the missing part is taken from the germline J gene. The gene calls are TRBV28 and TRBJ1-2; TRBD1 matches at 7 bases. V shed 5 bases and J 5 bases; nucleotides not matched to a gene: 11. Germline V gene sequence: CDR1 MDHEN, CDR2 SYDVKM. The CDR3 consists of 15 residues. This CDR3 reads CASSPIQGQGYGYTF. CDR3 DNA (partial): TGTGCCAGCAGTCCAATACAGGGGCAGGGGTATGGC.

There are many counts of this clone. The observed sequence ends 3 residues before the CDR3 terminus, with the missing tail filled in from the germline J gene. The chain joins TRBV20-1 to TRBJ1-5; maybe TRBD1 (5 bases). Per the germline V gene, CDR1 is DFQATT and CDR2 is SNEGSKA (reference sequence). V lost 8 bases, J lost 4 bases, and 15 bases lay in between. CDR3 length: 13 residues. The covered CDR3 bases are TGCAGTTTTCGGCAGGGACTAAATCAGCCC. It specifies CSFRQGLNQP. The whole CDR3 sequence is CSFRQGLNQPQHF.

This clone occurred many times. The read ends 3 residues early relative to the CDR3; the germline J gene fills the gap. The V gene is TRBV7-9, the J gene TRBJ1-2, with unresolved D. Per the germline V gene, CDR1 is SEHNR and CDR2 is FQNEAQ (reference sequence). V lost 2 bases, J lost 5 bases, and 15 bases lay in between. CDR3 length equals 15 residues. The CDR3 DNA, read in part, is TGTGCCAGCAGCTTACAGAGTCACCTTTTTTATGGC. Amino acid sequence: CASSLQSHLFYG. The whole CDR3 reads CASSLQSHLFYGYTF.

This clone was observed at least ten times. The read ends 3 residues early relative to the CDR3; the germline J gene fills the gap. The chain is built from TRBV29-1 and TRBJ2-6; no firm D call. Germline CDR1 is SQVTM and CDR2 is ANQGSEA. The CDR3 is 13 amino acids. The germline V and J ends were trimmed by 5 bases and 3 bases, with 8 bases remaining between them. The sequenced part of the CDR3 DNA is TGCAGCGTTACAGAGCTTGGGGCCAACGTC. It codes for CSVTELGANV. The whole CDR3 protein is CSVTELGANVLTF.

This clone was seen repeatedly, ten times or more. The read ends 3 residues early relative to the CDR3; the germline J gene fills the gap. This chain uses TRBV5-1 with TRBJ2-3; D remains unclear. The germline V gene has CDR1 SGHRS and CDR2 YFSETQ. CDR3 length: 15 residues. CDR3 bases read: TGCGCCAGCAGCTATACCCTCGATAGCATGGAGACG. Translating gives CASSYTLDSMET. The CDR3, in full, reads CASSYTLDSMETQYF.

Only a few counts were recorded for this clone. The read ends 3 residues early relative to the CDR3; the germline J gene fills the gap. This chain joins TRBV7-2 and TRBJ1-2, with D possibly matching TRBD1 (6 bases). CDR1 and CDR2 from the germline V gene are SGHTA and FQGNSA. CDR3 length: 15 residues. The covered CDR3 bases are TGTGCCAGCAAAATAGACGTAGGGGGACGCTACGAC. Protein product: CASKIDVGGRYD. The entire CDR3 reads CASKIDVGGRYDYTF.

This clone was picked up many times. The read gets to within 3 residues of the CDR3 end, and the germline J gene fills in the rest. The rearrangement links TRBV19 to TRBJ1-5, with 11 bases identical to TRBD1. Trimming at V came to 9 bases and at J to 2 bases, leaving 12 bases not matched to a gene. CDR1 and CDR2 from the germline V gene are LNHDA and SQIVND (reference sequence). The CDR3 has 17 residues. CDR3 sequence reads: CASRSGTGGWGNQPQHF. Partial CDR3 DNA: TGTGCCAGCCGATCCGGGACAGGGGGTTGGGGCAATCAGCCC. Combining the CDR3 with reference TRBV19 and TRBJ1-5 gives the whole variable domain DGGITQSPKYLFRKEGQNVTLSCEQNLNHDAMYWYRQDPGQGLRLIYYSQIVNDFQKGDIAEGYSVSREKKESFPLTVTSAQKNPTAFYLCASRSGTGGWGNQPQHFGDGTRLSIL.

This clone was counted many times. With the read ending 3 residues before the CDR3 end, the germline J gene is used to fill in that end. The chain uses TRBV5-1 and TRBJ1-2, with 7 bases matching TRBD1. In germline, CDR1 is SGHRS, CDR2 YFSETQ. The CDR3 spans 15 residues. Here the CDR3 reads CASSSRSGTARGYTF. The DNA read from the CDR3 is TGCGCCAGCAGCTCACGTTCCGGGACAGCTAGAGGC.

This clone was picked up many times. CDR3 protein: CASGRTGGYGYTF. The CDR3 DNA, read in part, is TGTGCCAGCGGACGGACAGGCGGCTATGGC. This chain joins TRBV2 and TRBJ1-2; 7 nucleotides agree with TRBD1. The missing CDR3 end, 3 residues past where the read stops, is filled in from the germline J gene. V lost 8 bases and J lost 4; bases outside the gene matches: 7. Germline V gives CDR1 SNHLY, CDR2 FYNNEI. The CDR3 loop spans 13 amino acids.

This clone was detected ten times or more. The read halts 3 residues ahead of the CDR3 end, with the missing end drawn from the germline J gene. This chain uses TRBV7-6 with TRBJ2-7, with D hard to call. Germline V CDR1 and CDR2: SGHVS, FNYEAQ. Trimming removed 5 bases from V and 2 bases from J, with 13 bases in between. The CDR3 loop spans 14 amino acids. CDR3 amino acids: CASSLDSAAYEQYF. The sequenced CDR3 bases are TGTGCCAGCAGCCTCGACTCGGCTGCCTACGAG. The entire variable domain, with the rest obtained from reference TRBV7-6 and TRBJ2-7, is as follows: GAGVSQSPRYKVTKRGQDVALRCDPISGHVSLYWYRQALGQGPEFLTYFNYEAQQDKSGLPNDRFSAERPEGSISTLTIQRTEQRDSAMYRCASSLDSAAYEQYFGPGTRLTVT.

In its sample, this clone was seen many times. At one boundary the junction diverges from the germline segment, which might be a read error. The observed sequence ends 3 residues before the CDR3 terminus, with the missing tail filled in from the germline J gene. V gene TRBV7-8 combines with J gene TRBJ1-2; D possibly corresponds to TRBD1 (6 bases). The CDR3 has 17 amino acids. From germline, CDR1 is SGHVS and CDR2 FQNEAQ. The CDR3 sequence is CASSLEGVGFANYSYTF. The CDR3 bases that were read are TGTGCCAGCAGCTTAGAGGGGGTGGGGTTTGCTAACTATAGC.

In this sample, this clone turned up a few times. Partial CDR3 DNA: TGCAGTGCTAGAGTCGGGGGGGGCGGGGAGACG. Its translation is CSARVGGGGET. From start to end, the CDR3 is CSARVGGGGETQYF. The chain uses TRBV20-1 and TRBJ2-3; 8 bases match TRBD2. The CDR3 end lies 3 residues beyond the end of the read and is filled in from the germline J gene. This CDR3 has 14 residues. Germline V gives CDR1 DFQATT, CDR2 SNEGSKA (reference sequence).